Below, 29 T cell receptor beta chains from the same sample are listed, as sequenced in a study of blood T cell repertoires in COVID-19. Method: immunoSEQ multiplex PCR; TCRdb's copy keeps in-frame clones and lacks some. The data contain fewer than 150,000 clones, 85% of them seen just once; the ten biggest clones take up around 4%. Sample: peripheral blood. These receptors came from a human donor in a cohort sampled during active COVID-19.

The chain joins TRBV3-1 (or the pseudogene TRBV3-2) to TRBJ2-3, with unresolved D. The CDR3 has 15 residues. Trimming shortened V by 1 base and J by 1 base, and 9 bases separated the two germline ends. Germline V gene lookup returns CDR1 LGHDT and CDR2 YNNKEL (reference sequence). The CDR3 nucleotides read TGTGCCAGCAGCCAAGGCCGACGGGGCACAGATACGCAGTATTTT. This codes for CASSQGRRGTDTQYF.

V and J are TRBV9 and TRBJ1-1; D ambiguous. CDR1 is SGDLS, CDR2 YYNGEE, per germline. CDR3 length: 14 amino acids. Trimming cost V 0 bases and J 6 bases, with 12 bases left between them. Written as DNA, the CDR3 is TGTGCCAGCAGCGTAGCCTCGGGTTCCGCTGAAGCTTTCTTT. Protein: CASSVASGSAEAFF.

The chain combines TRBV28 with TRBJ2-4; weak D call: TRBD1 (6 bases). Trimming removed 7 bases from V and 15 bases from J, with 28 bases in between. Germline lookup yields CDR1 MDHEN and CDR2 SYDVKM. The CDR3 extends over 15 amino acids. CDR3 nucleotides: TGTGCCAGCACCGAGTCCCCGGGACCTAGGGGGTTTCGGTACTTC. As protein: CASTESPGPRGFRYF.

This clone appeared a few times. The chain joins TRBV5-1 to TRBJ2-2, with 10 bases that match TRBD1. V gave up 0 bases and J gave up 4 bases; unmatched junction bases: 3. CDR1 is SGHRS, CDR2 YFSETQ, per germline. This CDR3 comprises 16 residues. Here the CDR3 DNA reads TGCGCCAGCAGCTTGGCCGGGACAGGGGCCACCGGGGAGCTGTTTTTT. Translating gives CASSLAGTGATGELFF.

CDR3: CASKQDTEAFF. For the CDR3, the DNA is TGTGCCAGCAAACAGGACACTGAAGCTTTCTTT. The V gene is TRBV12-3 or TRBV12-4, the J gene TRBJ1-1, with a weak D call TRBD1 (5 bases). This CDR3 comprises 11 residues. V lost 7 bases to trimming and J lost 3 bases, with 6 bases between them.

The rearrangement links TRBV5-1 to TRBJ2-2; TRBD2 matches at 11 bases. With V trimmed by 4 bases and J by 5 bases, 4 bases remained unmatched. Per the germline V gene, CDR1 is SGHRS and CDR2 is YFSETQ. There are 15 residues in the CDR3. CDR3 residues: CASSSSGRGTGELFF. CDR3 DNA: TGCGCCAGCAGCAGTAGCGGGAGGGGGACCGGGGAGCTGTTTTTT.

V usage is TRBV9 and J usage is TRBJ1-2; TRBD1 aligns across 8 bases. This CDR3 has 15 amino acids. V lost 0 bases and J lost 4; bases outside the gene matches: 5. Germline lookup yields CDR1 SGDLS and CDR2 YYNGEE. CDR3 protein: CASSVGQGIGYGYTF. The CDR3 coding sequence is TGTGCCAGCAGCGTAGGACAGGGGATCGGCTATGGCTACACCTTC.

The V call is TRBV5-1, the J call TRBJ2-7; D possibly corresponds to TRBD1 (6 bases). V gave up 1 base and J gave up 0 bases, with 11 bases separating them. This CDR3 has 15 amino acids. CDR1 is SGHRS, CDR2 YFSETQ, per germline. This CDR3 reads CASSLTTGNSYEQYF. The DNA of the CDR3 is TGCGCCAGCAGCTTGACCACAGGGAACTCCTACGAGCAGTACTTC.

The CDR3 coding sequence is TGCGCCAGCAGCCAAGCCTTTACTAGTTCAGAGACCCAGTACTTC. Its translation is CASSQAFTSSETQYF. V gene TRBV4-3 combines with J gene TRBJ2-5, with D perhaps TRBD2 (5 bases). This CDR3 is 15 amino acids long. V shed 1 base and J shed 4 bases, with 13 bases lying between them. The germline V gene has CDR1 LGHNA and CDR2 YSLEER.

The CDR3 DNA reads TGTGCCAGCAGCCAAAGTCAGCGGGGGCACTACAATGAGCAGTTCTTC. Protein: CASSQSQRGHYNEQFF. The J gene is TRBJ2-1, the V gene TRBV3-1 (or the pseudogene TRBV3-2), with 8 bases fitting TRBD2. This CDR3 region has 16 residues. V shed 2 bases and J 3 bases; nucleotides not matched to a gene: 6. The V gene's germline CDR1 is LGHDT and CDR2 YNNKEL (reference sequence).

This CDR3 reads CAIRTDPKADTQYF. The CDR3 DNA reads TGTGCCATCAGGACAGACCCTAAGGCAGATACGCAGTATTTT. The gene calls are TRBV10-3 and TRBJ2-3; possible D gene TRBD1, 5 bases. The V and J ends lost 6 bases and 4 bases respectively, with 14 bases between them. Germline lookup yields CDR1 ENHRY and CDR2 SYGVKD. The CDR3 is 14 residues long.

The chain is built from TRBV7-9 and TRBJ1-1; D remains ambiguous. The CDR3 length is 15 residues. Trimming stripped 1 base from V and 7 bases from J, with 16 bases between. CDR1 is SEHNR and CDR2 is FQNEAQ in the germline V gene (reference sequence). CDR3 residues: CASSLGFRTVDEAFF. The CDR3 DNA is TGTGCCAGCAGCTTAGGGTTTCGTACGGTAGATGAAGCTTTCTTT.

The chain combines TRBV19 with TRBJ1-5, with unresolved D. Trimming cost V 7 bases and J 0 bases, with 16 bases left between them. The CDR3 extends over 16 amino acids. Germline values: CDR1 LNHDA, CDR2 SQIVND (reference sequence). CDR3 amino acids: CASKANGGLSNQPQHF. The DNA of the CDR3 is TGTGCCAGTAAGGCGAACGGCGGGCTTAGCAATCAGCCCCAGCATTTT.

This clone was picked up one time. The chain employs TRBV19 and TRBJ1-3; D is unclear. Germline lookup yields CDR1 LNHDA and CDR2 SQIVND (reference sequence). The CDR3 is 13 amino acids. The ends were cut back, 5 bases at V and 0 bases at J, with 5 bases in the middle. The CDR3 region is CASSGSSGNTIYF. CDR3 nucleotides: TGTGCCAGTAGTGGGAGCTCTGGAAACACCATATATTTT.

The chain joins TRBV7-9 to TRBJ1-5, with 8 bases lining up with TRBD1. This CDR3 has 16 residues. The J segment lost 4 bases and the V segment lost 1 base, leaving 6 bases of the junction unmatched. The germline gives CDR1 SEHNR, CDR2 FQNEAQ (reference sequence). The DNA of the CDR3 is TGTGCCAGCAGCTTAGACAGGGGGTCCACAAATCAGCCCCAGCATTTT. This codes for CASSLDRGSTNQPQHF.

This CDR3 is CASSLGGDSNQPQHF. DNA for the CDR3: TGTGCCAGCAGCTTGGGAGGAGATAGCAATCAGCCCCAGCATTTT. The chain combines TRBV5-4 with TRBJ1-5; D unclear. CDR1 and CDR2 (germline): SGHNT, YYREEE (reference sequence). Trimming removed 0 bases from V and 0 bases from J, with 7 bases in between. The CDR3 runs to 15 residues.

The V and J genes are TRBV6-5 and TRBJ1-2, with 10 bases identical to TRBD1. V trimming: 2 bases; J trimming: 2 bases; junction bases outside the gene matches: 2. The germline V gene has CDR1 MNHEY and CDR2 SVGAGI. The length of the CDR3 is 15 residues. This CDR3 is CASSYTGQGNYGYTF. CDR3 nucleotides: TGTGCCAGCAGTTACACGGGACAGGGGAACTATGGCTACACCTTC.

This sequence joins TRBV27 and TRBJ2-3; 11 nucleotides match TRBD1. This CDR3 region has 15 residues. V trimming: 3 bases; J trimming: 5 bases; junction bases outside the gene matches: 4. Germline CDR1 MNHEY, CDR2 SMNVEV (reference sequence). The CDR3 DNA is TGTGCCAGCAGTTTCTATGGGACAGGGGGAGATACGCAGTATTTT. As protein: CASSFYGTGGDTQYF.

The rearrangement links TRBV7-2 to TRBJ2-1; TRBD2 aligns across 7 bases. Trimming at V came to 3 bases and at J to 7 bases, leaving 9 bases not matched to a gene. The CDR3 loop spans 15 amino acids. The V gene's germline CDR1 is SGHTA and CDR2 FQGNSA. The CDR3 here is CASSFWGGLGNEQFF. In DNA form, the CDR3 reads TGTGCCAGCAGCTTTTGGGGGGGTCTGGGGAATGAGCAGTTCTTC.

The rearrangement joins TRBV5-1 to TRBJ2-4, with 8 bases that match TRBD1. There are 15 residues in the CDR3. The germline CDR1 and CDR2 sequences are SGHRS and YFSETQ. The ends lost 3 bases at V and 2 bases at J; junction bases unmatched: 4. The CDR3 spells CASSYRGNTKNIQYF. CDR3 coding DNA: TGCGCCAGCAGCTACAGGGGGAATACCAAAAACATTCAGTACTTC.

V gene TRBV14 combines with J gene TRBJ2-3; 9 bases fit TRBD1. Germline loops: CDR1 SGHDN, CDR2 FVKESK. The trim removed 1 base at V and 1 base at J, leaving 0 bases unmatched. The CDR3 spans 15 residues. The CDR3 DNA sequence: TGTGCCAGCAGCCAAGGGACAGGGGGCACAGATACGCAGTATTTT. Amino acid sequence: CASSQGTGGTDTQYF.

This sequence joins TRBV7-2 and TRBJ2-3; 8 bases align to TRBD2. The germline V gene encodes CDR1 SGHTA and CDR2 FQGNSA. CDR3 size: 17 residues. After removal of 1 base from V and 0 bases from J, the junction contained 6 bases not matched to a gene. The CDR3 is CASSLGLAGRSTDTQYF. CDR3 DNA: TGTGCCAGCAGCTTAGGTCTAGCGGGCCGCAGCACAGATACGCAGTATTTT.

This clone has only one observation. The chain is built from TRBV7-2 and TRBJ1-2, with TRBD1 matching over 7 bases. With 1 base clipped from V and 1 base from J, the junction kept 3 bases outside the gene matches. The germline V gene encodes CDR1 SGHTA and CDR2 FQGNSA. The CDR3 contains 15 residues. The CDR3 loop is CASSLGTGRNYGYTF. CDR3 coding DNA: TGTGCCAGCAGCTTAGGGACAGGCCGTAACTATGGCTACACCTTC.

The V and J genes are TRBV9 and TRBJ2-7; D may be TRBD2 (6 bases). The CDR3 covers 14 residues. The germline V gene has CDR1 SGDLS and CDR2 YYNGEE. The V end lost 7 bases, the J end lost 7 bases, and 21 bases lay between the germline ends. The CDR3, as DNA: TGTGCCAGCTCAACCTCACTAGATGCGGGGGAGCAGTACTTC. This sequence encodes CASSTSLDAGEQYF.

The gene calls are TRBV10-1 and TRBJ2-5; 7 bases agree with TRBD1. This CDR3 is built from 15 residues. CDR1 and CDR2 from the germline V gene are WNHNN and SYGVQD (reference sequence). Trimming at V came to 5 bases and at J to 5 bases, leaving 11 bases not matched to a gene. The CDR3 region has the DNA TGCGCCAGCAGTTCCGACAGGGCATCAGCTGAGACCCAGTACTTC. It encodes CASSSDRASAETQYF.

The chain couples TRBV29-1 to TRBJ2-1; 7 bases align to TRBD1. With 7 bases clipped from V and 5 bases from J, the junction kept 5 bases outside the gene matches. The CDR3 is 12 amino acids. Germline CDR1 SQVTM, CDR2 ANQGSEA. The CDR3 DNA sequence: TGCAGCGGTGGACAGGTTAACAATGAGCAGTTCTTC. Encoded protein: CSGGQVNNEQFF.

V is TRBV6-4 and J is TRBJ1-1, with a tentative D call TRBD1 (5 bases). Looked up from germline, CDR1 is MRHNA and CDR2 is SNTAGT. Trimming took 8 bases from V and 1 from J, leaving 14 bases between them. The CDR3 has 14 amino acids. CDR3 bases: TGTGCCAGCGCCGAGGGACTTCGGAACACTGAAGCTTTCTTT. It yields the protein CASAEGLRNTEAFF.

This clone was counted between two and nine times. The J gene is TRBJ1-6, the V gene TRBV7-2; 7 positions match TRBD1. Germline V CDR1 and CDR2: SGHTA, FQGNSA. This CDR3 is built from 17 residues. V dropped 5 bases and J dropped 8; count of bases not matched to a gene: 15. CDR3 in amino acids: CASSLIARQGDHSPLHF. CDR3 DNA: TGTGCCAGCAGCCTAATAGCCCGACAGGGTGATCATTCACCCCTCCACTTT. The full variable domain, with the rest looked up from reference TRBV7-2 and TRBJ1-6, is GAGVSQSPSNKVTEKGKDVELRCDPISGHTALYWYRQSLGQGLEFLIYFQGNSAPDKSGLPSDRFSAERTGGSVSTLTIQRTQQEDSAVYLCASSLIARQGDHSPLHFGNGTRLTVT.

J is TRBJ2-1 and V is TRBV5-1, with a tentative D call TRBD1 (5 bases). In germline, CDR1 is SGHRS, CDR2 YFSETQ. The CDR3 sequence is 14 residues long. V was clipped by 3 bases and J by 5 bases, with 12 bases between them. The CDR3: CASSSGYSHNEQFF. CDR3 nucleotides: TGCGCCAGCAGCTCAGGGTATTCCCACAATGAGCAGTTCTTC.